A selection of T cell receptor beta chains follows, all from one sample in a study of naive and memory T cell subsets. One entry per CDR3 protein, called by TCRdb with MiXCR from the UMI-ligation and nested PCR reads. This sample yields roughly 97,000 distinct CDR3 sequences, of which around 13% are seen a single time; approximately 3% belongs to the top ten. Specimen: naive CD8+ T cells from blood. The source of these receptors is a human donor in good health. CDR3s include the opening cysteine and the closing phenylalanine or tryptophan. The D gene is left open where the match is weak. Size values are once, few and many counts, or a class for expanded clones, and some rows have none.

TRBD2 | TRBJ2-1 | TRBV11-1 | NA | CASSPRTSGSSYNEQFF | TGTGCCAGCAGCCCACGGACTAGCGGGAGCTCCTACAATGAGCAGTTCTTC
NA | TRBJ2-1 | TRBV12-3/TRBV12-4 | NA | CASSTRIYRLYNEQFF | TGTGCCAGCAGTACCAGGATCTACCGGCTCTACAATGAGCAGTTCTTC
TRBD1 | TRBJ2-3 | TRBV24-1 | NA | CATSDLRDRTTDTQYF | TGTGCCACCAGTGATTTGCGGGACAGAACCACAGATACGCAGTATTTT
NA | TRBJ2-1 | TRBV3-1 | NA | CASSQDGHPIYNEQFF | TGTGCCAGCAGCCAAGATGGACACCCTATCTACAATGAGCAGTTCTTC
NA | TRBJ2-1 | TRBV6-5 | NA | CASSSTGNEQFF | TGTGCCAGCAGCTCCACGGGTAATGAGCAGTTCTTC
NA | TRBJ1-5 | TRBV6-1 | NA | CASKIISRDQPQHF | TGTGCCAGCAAAATTATTTCACGGGATCAGCCCCAGCATTTT
NA | TRBJ1-1 | TRBV27 | many | CASTTGGYTNTEAFF | TGTGCCAGCACAACCGGTGGGTACACGAACACTGAAGCTTTCTTT
NA | TRBJ2-1 | TRBV10-3 | NA | CAISEGPNEQFF | TGTGCCATCAGTGAGGGCCCCAATGAGCAGTTCTTC
NA | TRBJ2-3 | TRBV9 | NA | CASSERQEPTDTQYF | TGTGCCAGCAGCGAACGACAGGAGCCCACAGATACGCAGTATTTT
NA | TRBJ2-3 | TRBV28 | many | CASSSTAWSTDTQYF | TGTGCCAGCAGCTCGACAGCGTGGAGCACAGATACGCAGTATTTT
NA | TRBJ1-4 | TRBV6-5 | NA | CASRPPATNEKLFF | TGTGCCAGCCGACCGCCAGCAACTAATGAAAAACTGTTTTTT
NA | TRBJ1-1 | TRBV27 | few | CASSPSPTNTEAFF | TGTGCCAGCAGTCCCTCGCCGACGAACACTGAAGCTTTCTTT
NA | TRBJ2-1 | TRBV28 | few | CASSSPETGSSYNEQFF | TGTGCCAGCAGCTCCCCAGAGACGGGAAGCTCCTACAATGAGCAGTTCTTC
NA | TRBJ2-1 | TRBV9 | NA | CASSVGDSSYNEQFF | TGTGCCAGCAGCGTAGGTGACAGCTCCTACAATGAGCAGTTCTTC
NA | TRBJ2-7 | TRBV20-1 | few | CSAVGLAEGEQYF | TGCAGTGCTGTGGGACTGGCGGAGGGGGAGCAGTACTTC
NA | TRBJ2-7 | TRBV4-3 | few | CASSQRDSRTYEQYF | TGCGCCAGCAGCCAGCGGGACTCACGAACCTACGAGCAGTACTTC
TRBD2 | TRBJ2-7 | TRBV20-1 | few | CSARGLAGGPSYEQYF | TGCAGTGCTAGGGGACTAGCGGGAGGGCCGTCCTACGAGCAGTACTTC
TRBD2 | TRBJ2-7 | TRBV7-9 | NA | CASSGETSGRSYEQYF | TGTGCCAGCAGCGGCGAGACTAGCGGGAGGTCCTACGAGCAGTACTTC
TRBD2 | TRBJ2-3 | TRBV30 | NA | CAWILAGGGDTQYF | TGTGCCTGGATACTAGCGGGGGGAGGTGATACGCAGTATTTT
NA | TRBJ2-5 | TRBV12-3/TRBV12-4 | few | CASSPVQETQYF | TGTGCCAGCAGCCCAGTACAAGAGACCCAGTACTTC
TRBD2 | TRBJ2-4 | TRBV7-9 | NA | CASSLVTGGDIAKNIQYF | TGTGCCAGCAGCTTGGTAACTGGGGGGGATATCGCCAAAAACATTCAGTACTTC
NA | TRBJ2-7 | TRBV6-6 | few | CASSYESGPRTSEQYF | TGTGCCAGCAGTTACGAATCGGGACCCCGGACTTCCGAGCAGTACTTC
NA | TRBJ1-5 | TRBV12-3/TRBV12-4 | few | CASSPGLSNQPQHF | TGTGCCAGCAGCCCGGGGCTCAGCAATCAGCCCCAGCATTTT
TRBD2 | TRBJ2-1 | TRBV12-3/TRBV12-4 | few | CASSLGDSGRVVGYNEQFF | TGTGCCAGCAGTCTCGGTGATAGCGGGAGGGTAGTTGGCTACAATGAGCAGTTCTTC
NA | TRBJ1-5 | TRBV19 | many | CASSIWGNQPQHF | TGTGCCAGTAGTATATGGGGGAATCAGCCCCAGCATTTT
NA | TRBJ2-5 | TRBV7-8 | NA | CASSLDWGDPETQYF | TGTGCCAGCAGCTTAGACTGGGGGGATCCTGAGACCCAGTACTTC
NA | TRBJ2-7 | TRBV24-1 | few | CATSDFDSYEQYF | TGTGCCACCAGTGACTTTGACAGCTACGAGCAGTACTTC
TRBD2 | TRBJ2-1 | TRBV27 | few | CASSLKLAAGWDEQFF | TGTGCCAGCAGTTTAAAACTAGCGGCCGGGTGGGATGAGCAGTTCTTC
NA | TRBJ2-3 | TRBV4-3 | many | CASSQDVSGLVTDTQYF | TGCGCCAGCAGCCAAGATGTCTCAGGGTTGGTCACAGATACGCAGTATTTT
NA | TRBJ1-1 | TRBV4-3 | few | CASSQGRNHSF | TGCGCCAGCAGCCAAGGAAGGAACCATTCCTTT
NA | TRBJ2-5 | TRBV6-2/TRBV6-3 | few | CASSYAGNRETQYF | TGTGCCAGCAGTTACGCGGGGAACCGGGAGACCCAGTACTTC
NA | TRBJ1-6 | TRBV6-1 | many | CASSERRGEGNSPLHF | TGTGCCAGCAGTGAAAGGAGGGGCGAGGGGAATTCACCCCTCCACTTT
NA | TRBJ2-7 | TRBV12-3/TRBV12-4 | few | CASSFAATSSYEQYF | TGTGCCAGCAGTTTCGCGGCCACATCCTCCTACGAGCAGTACTTC
NA | TRBJ2-1 | TRBV4-3 | NA | CASSQELAEEQFF | TGCGCCAGCAGCCAAGAGTTAGCGGAGGAGCAGTTCTTC
TRBD2 | TRBJ2-7 | TRBV10-3 | few | CAMAGELAYEQYF | TGTGCCATGGCGGGGGAACTAGCCTACGAGCAGTACTTC
NA | TRBJ2-6 | TRBV12-3/TRBV12-4 | many | CASSFVSGANVLTF | TGTGCCAGCAGTTTTGTTTCTGGGGCCAACGTCCTGACTTTC
TRBD2 | TRBJ2-3 | TRBV20-1 | many | CSAREGLADTDTQYF | TGCAGTGCTAGGGAGGGACTAGCGGACACAGATACGCAGTATTTT
NA | TRBJ2-5 | TRBV19 | NA | CASSIVSQETQYF | TGTGCCAGTAGTATAGTATCCCAAGAGACCCAGTACTTC
TRBD1 | TRBJ2-7 | TRBV7-9 | few | CASSPAGTGPSEQYF | TGTGCCAGCAGCCCAGCCGGGACAGGGCCTTCCGAGCAGTACTTC
NA | TRBJ1-5 | TRBV4-2 | many | CASSITLLQPQHF | TGTGCCAGCAGCATTACACTCCTTCAGCCCCAGCATTTT
NA | TRBJ1-5 | TRBV30 | few | CAWSVSGGYSNQPQHF | TGTGCCTGGAGTGTGTCCGGGGGGTATAGCAATCAGCCCCAGCATTTT
TRBD2 | TRBJ2-3 | TRBV3-1 | NA | CASSQEVPRGGGFTDTQYF | TGTGCCAGCAGCCAAGAAGTCCCTAGGGGCGGGGGATTCACAGATACGCAGTATTTT
TRBD2 | TRBJ2-5 | TRBV5-1 | NA | CASREGLETQYF | TGCGCCAGCCGGGAGGGCTTGGAGACCCAGTACTTC
NA | TRBJ2-1 | TRBV29-1 | few | CSVGGGEPPEINEQFF | TGCAGCGTTGGGGGCGGAGAACCCCCGGAGATAAATGAGCAGTTCTTC
TRBD2 | TRBJ2-7 | TRBV6-2/TRBV6-3 | NA | CASSYPTSVGPYEQYF | TGTGCCAGCAGTTACCCGACTAGCGTCGGACCCTACGAGCAGTACTTC
NA | TRBJ2-1 | TRBV13 | NA | CASSTQEGSYNEQFF | TGTGCCAGCAGCACCCAGGAAGGCAGTTACAATGAGCAGTTCTTC
NA | TRBJ2-1 | TRBV15 | NA | CATMGGTGYNEQFF | TGTGCCACCATGGGCGGGACGGGCTACAATGAGCAGTTCTTC
NA | TRBJ2-7 | TRBV4-3 | NA | CASSQGGGAATYEQYF | TGCGCCAGCAGCCAAGGAGGGGGTGCTGCTACCTACGAGCAGTACTTC
NA | TRBJ1-2 | TRBV6-6 | NA | CASSQDPYGYTF | TGTGCCAGCAGCCAAGACCCCTATGGCTACACCTTC
NA | TRBJ2-7 | TRBV28 | NA | CASRDLLGPLEQYF | TGTGCCAGCAGGGATTTACTCGGCCCCCTGGAGCAGTACTTC
NA | TRBJ1-1 | TRBV2 | many | CASKVGPPNTEAFF | TGTGCCAGCAAAGTCGGGCCGCCGAACACTGAAGCTTTCTTT
NA | TRBJ2-7 | TRBV5-5 | few | CASMLLGDEQYF | TGTGCCAGCATGCTCCTGGGGGACGAGCAGTACTTC
NA | TRBJ2-3 | TRBV3-1 | NA | CASSQAGTAEGDTQYF | TGTGCCAGCAGCCAAGCCGGGACGGCGGAGGGAGATACGCAGTATTTT
TRBD2 | TRBJ2-3 | TRBV27 | few | CASSLEGSGGAQFTQYF | TGTGCCAGCAGTTTAGAGGGTAGCGGGGGGGCCCAGTTTACGCAGTATTTT